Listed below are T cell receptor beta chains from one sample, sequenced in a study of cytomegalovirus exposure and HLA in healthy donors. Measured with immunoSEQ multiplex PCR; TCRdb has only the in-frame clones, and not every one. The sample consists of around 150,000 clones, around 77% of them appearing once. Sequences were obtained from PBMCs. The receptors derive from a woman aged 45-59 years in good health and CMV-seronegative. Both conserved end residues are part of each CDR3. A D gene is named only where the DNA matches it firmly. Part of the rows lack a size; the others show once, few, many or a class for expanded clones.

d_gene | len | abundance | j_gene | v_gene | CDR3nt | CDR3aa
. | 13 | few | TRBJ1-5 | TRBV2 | TGTGCCAGCAATCGAGATTACAATCAGCCCCAGCATTTT | CASNRDYNQPQHF
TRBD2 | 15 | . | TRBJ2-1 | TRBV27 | TGTGCCAGCACCCTTGCGGGGGGCTCCTACAATGAGCAGTTCTTC | CASTLAGGSYNEQFF
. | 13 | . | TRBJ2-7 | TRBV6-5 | TGTGCCAGCGCGGACAGCGCGCCCTACGAGCAGTACTTC | CASADSAPYEQYF
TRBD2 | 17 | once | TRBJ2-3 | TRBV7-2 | TGTGCCAGCAGCTTATCACCTAGCGGGGGGTCCACAGATACGCAGTATTTT | CASSLSPSGGSTDTQYF
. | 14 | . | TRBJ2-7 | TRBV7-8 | TGTGCCAGCAGTCCAGGCACAGGGGAGGACGAGCAGTACTTC | CASSPGTGEDEQYF
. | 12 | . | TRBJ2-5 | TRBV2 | TGTGCCAGCAGTGAATTACAAGAGACCCAGTACTTC | CASSELQETQYF
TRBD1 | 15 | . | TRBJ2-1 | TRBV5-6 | TGTGCCAGCAGCTTGACAGGGGGCTATGTTAATGAGCAGTTCTTC | CASSLTGGYVNEQFF
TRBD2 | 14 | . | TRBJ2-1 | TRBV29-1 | TGCAGCGTTGTAGTGGGCGGGGGAGGGAATGAGCAGTTCTTC | CSVVVGGGGNEQFF
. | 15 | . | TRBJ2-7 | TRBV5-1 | TGCGCCAGCAGCCTGGAGAGGACAGTCGGCTACGAGCAGTACTTC | CASSLERTVGYEQYF
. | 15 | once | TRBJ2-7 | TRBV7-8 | TGTGCCAGCAGCTTAGGGGTTCAGGGTTTCTACGAGCAGTACTTC | CASSLGVQGFYEQYF
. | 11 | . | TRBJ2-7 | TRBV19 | TGTGCCAGTAGCAACAGCTACGAGCAGTACTTC | CASSNSYEQYF
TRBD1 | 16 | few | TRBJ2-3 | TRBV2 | TGTGCCAGCAGTAGCGGGGGGACAGGGGGAACAGATACGCAGTATTTT | CASSSGGTGGTDTQYF
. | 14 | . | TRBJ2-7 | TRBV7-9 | TGTGCCAGCAGCTTAGCAGGACAAGGTTACGAGCAGTACTTC | CASSLAGQGYEQYF
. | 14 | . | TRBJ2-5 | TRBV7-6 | TGTGCCATCTCACTAAGGGGCCAATTTGAGACCCAGTACTTC | CAISLRGQFETQYF
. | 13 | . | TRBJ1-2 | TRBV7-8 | TGTGCCAGCAGCTTAGAGTTACAGAATGGCTACACCTTC | CASSLELQNGYTF
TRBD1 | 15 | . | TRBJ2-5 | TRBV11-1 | TGTGCCAGCAACCCCCGACAGGGGAGCCAAGAGACCCAGTACTTC | CASNPRQGSQETQYF
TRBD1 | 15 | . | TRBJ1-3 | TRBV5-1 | TGCGCCAGCAGCCTAGGACAGGAAGGAGGAAACACCATATATTTT | CASSLGQEGGNTIYF
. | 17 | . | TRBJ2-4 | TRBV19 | TGTGCCAGTAGTTCCCGGCGGGACGGACTGGCCAAAAACATTCAGTACTTC | CASSSRRDGLAKNIQYF
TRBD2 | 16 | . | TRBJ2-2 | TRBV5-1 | TGCGCCAGCAGCTTCGGGACTAGCGGGTACACCGGGGAGCTGTTTTTT | CASSFGTSGYTGELFF
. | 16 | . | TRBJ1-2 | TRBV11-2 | TGTGCCAGCAGCATTGGGGCAGGGGAAACCCCCTATGGCTACACCTTC | CASSIGAGETPYGYTF
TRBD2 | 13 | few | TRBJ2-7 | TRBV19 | TGTGCCAGTAGCCCAGCGGGGGACTACGAGCAGTACTTC | CASSPAGDYEQYF
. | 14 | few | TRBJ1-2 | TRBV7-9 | TGTGCCAGCAGCTCATCAGGGGTAAACTATGGCTACACCTTC | CASSSSGVNYGYTF
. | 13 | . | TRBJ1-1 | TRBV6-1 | TGTGCCAGCAGGGAACGGGGGGTACATGAAGCTTTCTTT | CASRERGVHEAFF
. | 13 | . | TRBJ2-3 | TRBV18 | TGTGCCAGCTCCCCCGGGAACGCAGATACGCAGTATTTT | CASSPGNADTQYF
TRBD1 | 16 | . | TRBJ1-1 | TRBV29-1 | TGCAGCGTTGTGGGTGAACAGGGGGCTCCGAACACTGAAGCTTTCTTT | CSVVGEQGAPNTEAFF
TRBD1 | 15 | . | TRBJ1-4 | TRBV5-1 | TGCGCCAGCAGCACCGGACAGGACCTTAATGAAAAACTGTTTTTT | CASSTGQDLNEKLFF
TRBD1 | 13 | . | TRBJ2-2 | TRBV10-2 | TGCGCCAGCATTGGACAGGGGACCGGGGAGCTGTTTTTT | CASIGQGTGELFF
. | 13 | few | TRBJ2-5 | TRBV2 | TGTGCCAGCAGTGCACAGCCAAGGGAGACCCAGTACTTC | CASSAQPRETQYF
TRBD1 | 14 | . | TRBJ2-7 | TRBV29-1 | TGCAGCGTTGGTGGACAGGGGCCGTCCTACGAGCAGTACTTC | CSVGGQGPSYEQYF
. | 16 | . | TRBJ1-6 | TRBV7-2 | TGTGCCAGCAGCTTAGTTTCAGGGTTTTCTAATTCACCCCTCCACTTT | CASSLVSGFSNSPLHF
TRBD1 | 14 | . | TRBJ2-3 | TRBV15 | TGTGCCACCAGGGGGACAGGTAGCACAGATACGCAGTATTTT | CATRGTGSTDTQYF
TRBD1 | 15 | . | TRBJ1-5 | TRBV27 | TGTGCCAGCAGCCCTGGGACAGGGAGGAATCAGCCCCAGCATTTT | CASSPGTGRNQPQHF
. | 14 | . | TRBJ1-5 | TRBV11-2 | TGTGCCAGATACCGGTATCTACAGAATCAGCCCCAGCATTTT | CARYRYLQNQPQHF
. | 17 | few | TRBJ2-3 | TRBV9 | TGTGCCAGCAGCGTAGTCGGGGGATGGAGTGGCACAGATACGCAGTATTTT | CASSVVGGWSGTDTQYF
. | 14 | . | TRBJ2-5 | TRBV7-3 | TGTGCCAGCAGCTTGTTAGGAGGACAAGAGACCCAGTACTTC | CASSLLGGQETQYF
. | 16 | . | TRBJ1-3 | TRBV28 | TGTGCCAGCACTTACTCACTCCCGTCCTCTGGAAACACCATATATTTT | CASTYSLPSSGNTIYF
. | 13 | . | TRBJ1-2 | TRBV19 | TGTGCCAGTAGTATACAGGGATACTATGGCTACACCTTC | CASSIQGYYGYTF
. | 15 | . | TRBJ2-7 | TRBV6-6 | TGTGCCAGCAGTTACCAAAGGGACTTCTCCTACGAGCAGTACTTC | CASSYQRDFSYEQYF
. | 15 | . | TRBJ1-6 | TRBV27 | TGTGCCAGCAGTTTTGAGATATCCTATAATTCACCCCTCCACTTT | CASSFEISYNSPLHF
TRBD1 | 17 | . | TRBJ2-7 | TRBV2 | TGTGCCAGCAGCAGGACCTTCTACCGGGACAGGGCGGACGAGCAGTACTTC | CASSRTFYRDRADEQYF
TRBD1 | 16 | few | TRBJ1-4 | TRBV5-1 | TGCGCCAGCAGTTTGGGGTGGACAGGGGGAAGTGAAAAACTGTTTTTT | CASSLGWTGGSEKLFF
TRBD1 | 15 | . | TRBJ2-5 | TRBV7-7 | TGTGCTAGCAGCTCAATGACAGGGGGCGGAGAGACCCAGTACTTC | CASSSMTGGGETQYF
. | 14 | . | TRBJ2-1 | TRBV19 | TGTGCCAGTAGCCCGGGATTGTCCTACAATGAGCAGTTCTTC | CASSPGLSYNEQFF
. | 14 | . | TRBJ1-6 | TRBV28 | TGTGCCAGCAGTTTAGAGACAGTAAATTCACCCCTCCACTTT | CASSLETVNSPLHF
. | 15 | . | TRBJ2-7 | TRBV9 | TGTGCCAGCAGCGTAGGGGTATCTCGGGCCTACGAGCAGTACTTC | CASSVGVSRAYEQYF
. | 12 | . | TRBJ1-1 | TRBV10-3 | TGTGCCATCAGTGAGGCGGGGTTTGAAGCTTTCTTT | CAISEAGFEAFF
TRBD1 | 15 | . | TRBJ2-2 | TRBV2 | TGTGCCAGCAGGACCGGACAGGGCTGGACCGGGGAGCTGTTTTTT | CASRTGQGWTGELFF
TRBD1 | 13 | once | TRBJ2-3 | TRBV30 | TGTGCCTGGACACAGGGGTTGGCAGATACGCAGTATTTT | CAWTQGLADTQYF
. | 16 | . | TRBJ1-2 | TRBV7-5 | TGTGCCAGAAGCCATCAGGGACAGGGGGCGGACTATGGCTACACCTTC | CARSHQGQGADYGYTF